This TCR beta chain was documented in a study of cytomegalovirus exposure and HLA in healthy donors. Findings and limits, study-wide: The presence/absence work took it that sequencing depth was about the same across donors. Clonal expansion was found to be greater in HLA-associated TCR beta chains than in equally common others in a later analysis. In a later analysis, common viral pathogens appeared linked to several of the most significant clusters.

Regarding this clone: Its matching antigen is unknown. The junction departs from germline at one end; a sequencing error may be responsible.

Germline values: CDR1 SGHRS, CDR2 YFSETQ. The CDR3 length is 15 residues. Primers included in the PCR were 60 Vbeta and 13 Jbeta primers. The repertoire was sequenced with immunoSEQ multiplex PCR; TCRdb's copy has only in-frame clones and lacks some. The profile covers about 140,000 clones, with about three quarters appearing a single time and about 4% taken by the ten largest. The sequence derives from a male donor in good health and CMV-seronegative. The sequenced sample was PBMCs. The V gene is TRBV5-1, the J gene TRBJ2-5, with 11 positions matching TRBD2. The CDR3 sequence: CASSPGGTSGTGFDF. CDR3 nucleotide sequence: TGCGCCAGCAGCCCGGGGGGGACTAGCGGTACTGGATTTGACTTC.